There are many counts of the clone carrying this TCR beta chain. The target antigen is unknown. The time point denotes: persistent/refractory GD, antithyroid drugs over 5 years with positive TRAb. Scientists built the TCR library using RNA that was extracted from PBMCs. The data are from a study of regulatory T cells in long-lasting Graves disease. In the study overall: Over-5-year antithyroid drug use with positive TSH receptor antibodies defined persistent Graves' disease in the study.

Broader study findings: Persistent Graves' patients showed less TCR diversity than newly diagnosed ones. Researchers examined only peripheral blood and not thyroid tissue.

The authors built TCR beta libraries using iRepertoire HTBI primers and Arm-PCR of CDR3 regions. Original methodology: Identification across samples found approximately 60 TRBV and roughly 13 TRBJ segments. MiXCR, run by TCRdb on the multiplex PCR reads, gives a single entry per CDR3 protein. These V and J calls are TCRdb output, not the study's own analysis. The table has 350,000 to 500,000 distinct CDR3 sequences, roughly a fifth seen once. Here the sequenced sample was peripheral blood mononuclear cells (PBMCs), taken when the disease was refractory, from a patient treated with antithyroid drugs. The sequence was collected from a female donor with Graves disease.

The CDR3 DNA reads as TGCGCCAGCATGCGGGACTCCACGACTGGCGAGCAGTACTTC. Translating gives CASMRDSTTGEQYF. The genes are TRBV5-1 and TRBJ2-7, with D maybe TRBD2 (6 bases). CDR1 and CDR2 from the germline V gene are SGHRS and YFSETQ. Deletions cut 6 bases from V and 6 bases from J, with 19 bases between. This CDR3 region has 14 residues.